This TCR beta chain emerged from a study of T cell responses to AZD1222 COVID-19 vaccine. Looking at the study overall: Some second doses came at about 4 weeks and others at about 12 weeks; these were pooled.

Generated by immunoSEQ multiplex PCR, the TCRdb table keeps only in-frame clones and is missing some. The sample contains 75,000 to 85,000 clones, 90% of which appear only once. Germline CDR1 and CDR2: SGHRS and YFSETQ. The CDR3 totals 13 residues. The germline V and J ends were trimmed by 4 bases and 6 bases, with 13 bases remaining between them. The source is an adult in good health. The V gene is TRBV5-1, the J gene TRBJ1-2, with D possibly TRBD1 on 6 matching bases. Specimen: peripheral blood, collected on day 0 of AZD1222 vaccination. CDR3 residues: CASSPMGANGYTF. The CDR3 region has the DNA TGCGCCAGCAGCCCCATGGGGGCCAATGGCTACACCTTC.